The 20 T cell receptor beta chains reported below all come from one sample, sequenced in a study of blood T cell repertoires in COVID-19. Clones were sequenced by immunoSEQ multiplex PCR, and TCRdb holds only the in-frame ones, with some missing. The sample consists of approximately 200,000 clones, 80% to 85% of them appearing once. The source material was peripheral blood. The receptors originated from a human donor in a cohort sampled during active COVID-19.

The rearrangement joins TRBV12-1 to TRBJ2-1; the table's D call of TRBD2 was not tested on the DNA. TRBV12-1 is flagged as a pseudogene. This CDR3 has 17 residues. DNA for the CDR3: TGTGCCAGCAGCTATTTTGAGAGGGTAGCGCGTCACAATGAGCAGTTCTTC. It yields the protein CASSYFERVARHNEQFF.

V and J are TRBV19 and TRBJ1-4; D is ambiguous. The CDR3 contains 13 residues. Looked up from germline, CDR1 is LNHDA and CDR2 is SQIVND (reference sequence). Trimming removed 0 bases at V and 6 bases at J, with 5 bases between. The chain's CDR3 is CASSIDADEKLFF. CDR3 DNA sequence: TGTGCCAGTAGTATAGATGCGGATGAAAAACTGTTTTTT. Supplemented by reference TRBV19 and TRBJ1-4, the full variable domain reads DGGITQSPKYLFRKEGQNVTLSCEQNLNHDAMYWYRQDPGQGLRLIYYSQIVNDFQKGDIAEGYSVSREKKESFPLTVTSAQKNPTAFYLCASSIDADEKLFFGSGTQLSVL.

This clone was picked up a small number of times. The chain's CDR3 is CASSPRDTEAFF. The CDR3 coding sequence is TGTGCCAGCAGCCCCAGGGACACTGAAGCTTTCTTT. V usage is TRBV11-2 and J usage is TRBJ1-1, with D maybe TRBD1 (5 bases). Germline V gives CDR1 SGHAT, CDR2 FQNNGV. The ends were cut back, 5 bases at V and 3 bases at J, with 7 bases in the middle. This CDR3 is 12 amino acids long.

The chain combines TRBV5-1 with TRBJ2-7; 7 bases agree with TRBD2. With V trimmed by 2 bases and J by 6 bases, 11 bases remained unmatched. CDR1 SGHRS and CDR2 YFSETQ come from the germline V gene. CDR3 length: 15 amino acids. The DNA of the CDR3 is TGCGCCAGCAGCTTTGGACTAGTGAGCACTCGCGAGCAGTACTTC. Translation gives CASSFGLVSTREQYF. Looking up the rest from reference TRBV5-1 and TRBJ2-7 gives the full variable domain: KAGVTQTPRYLIKTRGQQVTLSCSPISGHRSVSWYQQTPGQGLQFLFEYFSETQRNKGNFPGRFSGRQFSNSRSEMNVSTLELGDSALYLCASSFGLVSTREQYFGPGTRLTVT.

Note on this clone: Other DNA sequences within the sample encode an identical CDR3. The genes are TRBV28 and TRBJ2-7; 12 bases match TRBD2. V lost 5 bases, J lost 2 bases, and 1 base stayed unmatched. The CDR3 contains 14 residues. Germline-derived CDR1 and CDR2 are MDHEN and SYDVKM. The CDR3 loop reads CASSLAGGTYEQYF. For the CDR3, the DNA is TGTGCCAGCAGTCTAGCGGGAGGGACCTACGAGCAGTACTTC.

The chain joins TRBV19 to TRBJ1-5; no clear D gene. This CDR3 has 14 residues. Trimming cost V 7 bases and J 2 bases, with 12 bases left between them. Germline V gene data show CDR1 as LNHDA and CDR2 as SQIVND (reference sequence). CDR3 region: CASTRARGNQPQHF. The CDR3 DNA reads TGTGCCAGTACGCGGGCGAGGGGCAATCAGCCCCAGCATTTT.

This chain links TRBV27 with TRBJ2-7; the match to TRBD2 covers 11 bases. J gave up 3 bases and V 5 bases, and 6 bases lay outside the gene matches. Germline V gene data show CDR1 as MNHEY and CDR2 as SMNVEV (reference sequence). CDR3 length: 15 amino acids. As DNA, the CDR3 is TGTGCCAGCAGTCAAGGGACTAGCGGCTACTACGAGCAGTACTTC. Translated, it gives CASSQGTSGYYEQYF.

The chain joins TRBV5-1 to TRBJ2-5, with D maybe TRBD2 (5 bases). This CDR3 is 16 amino acids long. V dropped 4 bases and J dropped 1 base, with 17 bases sitting between them. CDR1 and CDR2 (germline): SGHRS, YFSETQ. The CDR3 protein is CASSAATRLFQETQYF. Here the CDR3 DNA reads TGCGCCAGCAGCGCGGCAACTAGGTTGTTCCAAGAGACCCAGTACTTC.

There are a few counts of this clone. The J gene is TRBJ2-7, the V gene TRBV6-6, with TRBD2 matching 9 bases. V shed 0 bases, J shed 5 bases, and the junction held 5 bases outside the gene matches. Germline CDR1 is MNHNY and CDR2 is SVGAGI (reference sequence). The CDR3 consists of 15 residues. The CDR3 region is CASSYSGLAAHEQYF. The CDR3 coding sequence is TGTGCCAGCAGTTACTCGGGACTAGCCGCCCACGAGCAGTACTTC.

The rearrangement uses TRBV9 and TRBJ2-1, with 10 bases fitting TRBD1. The V gene end was trimmed by 0 bases and the J gene end by 0 bases; junction bases not matched to a gene: 0. This CDR3 has 16 amino acids. The germline V gene has CDR1 SGDLS and CDR2 YYNGEE. The CDR3: CASSVGQGASYNEQFF. CDR3 nucleotides: TGTGCCAGCAGCGTAGGACAGGGGGCCTCCTACAATGAGCAGTTCTTC.

The J gene is TRBJ2-7, the V gene TRBV7-8; TRBD1 agrees at 9 bases. The junction had 12 bases not matched to a gene; V was cut back by 0 bases and J by 0 bases. From germline, CDR1 is SGHVS and CDR2 FQNEAQ. CDR3 length: 19 residues. CDR3 bases: TGTGCCAGCAGCTTAGCCCCGGGACAGGGTGGAGGTGGCTCCTACGAGCAGTACTTC. The encoded protein is CASSLAPGQGGGGSYEQYF.

Only one count was recorded for this clone. The chain has TRBV4-3 and TRBJ2-7, with a weak D call TRBD2 (6 bases). The length of the CDR3 is 15 residues. Germline CDR1 and CDR2: LGHNA and YSLEER. V was shortened by 4 bases and J by 5 bases, with 18 bases between the two germline ends. This chain's CDR3 is CASSLDGGGINEQYF. The CDR3 DNA follows: TGCGCCAGCAGCCTAGACGGTGGCGGGATCAACGAGCAGTACTTC.

As regards this clone: Other DNA sequences in the same sample also yield this CDR3. The chain carries TRBV5-6 and TRBJ2-7; weak D call: TRBD2 (6 bases). Germline V lookup: CDR1 SGHDT, CDR2 YYEEEE. The CDR3 has 13 amino acids. Deletions cut 4 bases from V and 3 bases from J, with 11 bases between. DNA of the CDR3: TGTGCCAGCAGCCTCGGCGGGATCTACGAGCAGTACTTC. Protein sequence: CASSLGGIYEQYF.

This clone was counted once. This rearrangement joins TRBV5-1 to TRBJ2-7; 9 nucleotides align to TRBD2. The V and J ends lost 4 bases and 0 bases, in that order; junction bases with no gene match: 5. The V gene's germline CDR1 is SGHRS and CDR2 YFSETQ. The CDR3 has 15 residues. CDR3 sequence: CASSPGLADSYEQYF. CDR3 nucleotides: TGCGCCAGCAGCCCGGGACTAGCAGACTCCTACGAGCAGTACTTC.

V is TRBV7-2 and J is TRBJ1-6; D not certain. The germline V gene encodes CDR1 SGHTA and CDR2 FQGNSA. The CDR3 loop spans 15 amino acids. V lost 1 base and J 9 bases, leaving 13 bases between the germline ends. This CDR3 is CASSLGPGPGSPLHF. The DNA of the CDR3 is TGTGCCAGCAGCTTAGGGCCAGGCCCTGGTTCACCCCTCCACTTT.

On this clone itself: Other DNA sequences in this specimen translate into the identical CDR3. The gene calls are TRBV5-1 and TRBJ2-7; 11 positions match TRBD1. V was clipped by 3 bases and J by 3 bases; unmatched bases: 2. The germline V gene encodes CDR1 SGHRS and CDR2 YFSETQ. The CDR3 extends over 14 amino acids. The CDR3 spells CASSSGTGGYEQYF. The CDR3 DNA sequence: TGCGCCAGCAGCTCCGGGACAGGGGGCTACGAGCAGTACTTC.

The rearrangement links TRBV7-9 to TRBJ2-2; 11 bases match TRBD2. The V gene end was trimmed by 6 bases and the J gene end by 1 base; junction bases not matched to a gene: 10. The CDR3 is 18 amino acids. Germline values: CDR1 SEHNR, CDR2 FQNEAQ (reference sequence). DNA of the CDR3: TGTGCCAGCAGGTCGGGGCTAGCGGGAGGTCTGAACACCGGGGAGCTGTTTTTT. Translated: CASRSGLAGGLNTGELFF.

The chain is built from TRBV3-1 (or the pseudogene TRBV3-2) and TRBJ1-1; D is undetermined. The CDR3 has 13 amino acids. V dropped 5 bases and J dropped 11 bases, with 18 bases sitting between them. Germline assignment: CDR1 LGHDT and CDR2 YNNKEL (reference sequence). The CDR3 region is CASSFNRIGEAFF. CDR3 nucleotides: TGTGCCAGCAGCTTTAATAGGATCGGGGAGGCTTTCTTT.

The V gene is TRBV7-8, the J gene TRBJ1-5, with unresolved D. Germline V gene lookup returns CDR1 SGHVS and CDR2 FQNEAQ. V lost 2 bases and J lost 2, with 13 bases in between. The CDR3 length is 16 residues. This CDR3 reads CASSLLRVSGNQPQHF. The DNA for the CDR3 is TGTGCCAGCAGCTTATTGAGGGTTTCCGGCAATCAGCCCCAGCATTTT.

The chain employs TRBV19 and TRBJ2-7, with a tentative D call TRBD1 (6 bases). Germline V gene data show CDR1 as LNHDA and CDR2 as SQIVND (reference sequence). V gave up 3 bases and J gave up 2 bases, with 14 bases separating them. The CDR3 covers 15 residues. CDR3 sequence: CASSMAPGQAYEQYF. CDR3 bases: TGTGCCAGTAGTATGGCCCCGGGACAAGCCTACGAGCAGTACTTC.